These 3 T cell receptor beta chains originate from one sample sequenced in a study of molecular identifiers for immune sequencing clone quantification. Using its own MiXCR run on the PCR reads, TCRdb lists one record per CDR3 protein. This table has about 630,000 distinct CDR3 sequences, 25% appearing once. The sequenced sample was naive CD8+ T cells from blood, with Jurkat cell RNA spiked in. Subset here: FACS-sorted CD8+CD4-CCR7+CD45RA+ naive T cells. The source of these receptors is a human donor in good health. Some libraries in this study had Jurkat cell RNA spiked in.

This clonotype was recorded a few times. The chain joins TRBV12-3 or TRBV12-4 to TRBJ1-2; D is unresolved. This CDR3 spans 13 amino acids. V lost 4 bases, J lost 4 bases, and 10 bases lay in between. CDR3 loop: CASSYRESYGYTF. The DNA for the CDR3 is TGTGCCAGCAGTTACAGAGAGTCCTATGGCTACACCTTC.

CDR3 nucleotide sequence: TGTGCCAGCAGTTCCGACAGAAGACCCTCCTACGAGCAGTACTTC. Protein: CASSSDRRPSYEQYF. This chain joins TRBV12-3 or TRBV12-4 and TRBJ2-7, with a possible D match to TRBD1 (5 bases). V dropped 4 bases and J dropped 0 bases, with 13 bases sitting between them. This CDR3 is 15 amino acids long.

On this clonotype: An end of the junction differs from the germline gene, which may be a read error. V is TRBV25-1 and J is TRBJ1-3, with a possible D match to TRBD1 (5 bases). Germline V gene lookup returns CDR1 MGHDK and CDR2 SYGVNS. The CDR3 covers 18 residues. The CDR3 is CASSESLLGPTSGSTIYF. DNA of the CDR3: TGTGCCAGCAGTGAATCATTGTTGGGGCCGACCTCTGGAAGCACCATATATTTT.